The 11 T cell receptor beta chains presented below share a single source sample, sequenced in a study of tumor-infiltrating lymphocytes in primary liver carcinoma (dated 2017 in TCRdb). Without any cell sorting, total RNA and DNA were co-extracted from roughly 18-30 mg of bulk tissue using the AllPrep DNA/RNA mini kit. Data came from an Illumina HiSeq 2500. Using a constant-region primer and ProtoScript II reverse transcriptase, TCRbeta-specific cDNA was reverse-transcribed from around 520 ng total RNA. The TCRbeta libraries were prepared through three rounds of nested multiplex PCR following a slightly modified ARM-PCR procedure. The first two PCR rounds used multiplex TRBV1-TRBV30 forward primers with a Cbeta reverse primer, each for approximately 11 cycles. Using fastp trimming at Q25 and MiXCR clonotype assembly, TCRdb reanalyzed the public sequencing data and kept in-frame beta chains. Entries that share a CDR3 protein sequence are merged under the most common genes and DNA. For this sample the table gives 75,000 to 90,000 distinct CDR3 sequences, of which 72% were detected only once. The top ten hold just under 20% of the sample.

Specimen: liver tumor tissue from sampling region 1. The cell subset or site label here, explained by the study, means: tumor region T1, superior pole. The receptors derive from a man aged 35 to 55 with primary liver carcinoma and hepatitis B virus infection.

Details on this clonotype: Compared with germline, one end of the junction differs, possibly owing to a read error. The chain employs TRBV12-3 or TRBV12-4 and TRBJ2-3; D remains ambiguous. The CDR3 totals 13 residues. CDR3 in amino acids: CASSFGPRSTQYF. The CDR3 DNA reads TGTGCCAGTAGTTTCGGACCCCGCTCTACGCAGTATTTT.

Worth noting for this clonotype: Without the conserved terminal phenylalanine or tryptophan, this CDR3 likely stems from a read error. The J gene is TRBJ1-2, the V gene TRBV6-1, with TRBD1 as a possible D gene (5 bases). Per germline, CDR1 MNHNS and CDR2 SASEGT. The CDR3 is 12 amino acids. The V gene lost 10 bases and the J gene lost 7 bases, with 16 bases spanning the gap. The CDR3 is CATHGGIGGYTL. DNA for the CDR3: TGTGCCACCCACGGGGGAATCGGTGGCTACACCCTC.

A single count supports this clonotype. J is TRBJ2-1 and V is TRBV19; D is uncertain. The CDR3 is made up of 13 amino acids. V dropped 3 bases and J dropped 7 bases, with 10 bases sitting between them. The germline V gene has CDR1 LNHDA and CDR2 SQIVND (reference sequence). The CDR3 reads CASSIPRANEQFF. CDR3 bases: TGTGCCAGTAGTATCCCTAGGGCAAATGAGCAGTTCTTC.

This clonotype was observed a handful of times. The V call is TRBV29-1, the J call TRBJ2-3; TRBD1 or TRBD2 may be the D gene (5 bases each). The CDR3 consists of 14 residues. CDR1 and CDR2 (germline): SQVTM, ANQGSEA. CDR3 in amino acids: CSVAPRGDTDTQYF. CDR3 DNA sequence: TGCAGTGTCGCTCCTAGAGGGGACACAGATACGCAGTATTTT.

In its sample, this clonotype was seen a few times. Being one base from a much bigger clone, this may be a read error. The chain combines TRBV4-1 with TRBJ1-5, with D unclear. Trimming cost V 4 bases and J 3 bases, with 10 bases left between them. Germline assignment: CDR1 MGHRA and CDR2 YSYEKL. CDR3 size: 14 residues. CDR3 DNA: TGCGCCAGCAGCCTTACACATAACAATCAGCCCCAGCATTTT. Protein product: CASSLTHNNQPQHF.

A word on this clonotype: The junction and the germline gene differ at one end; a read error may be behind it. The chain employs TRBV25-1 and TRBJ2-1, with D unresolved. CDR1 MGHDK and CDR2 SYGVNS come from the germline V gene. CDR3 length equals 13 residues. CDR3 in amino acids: CVSSGRAAGEQFF. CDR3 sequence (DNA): TGTGTCAGCAGTGGTCGAGCTGCCGGTGAGCAGTTCTTC.

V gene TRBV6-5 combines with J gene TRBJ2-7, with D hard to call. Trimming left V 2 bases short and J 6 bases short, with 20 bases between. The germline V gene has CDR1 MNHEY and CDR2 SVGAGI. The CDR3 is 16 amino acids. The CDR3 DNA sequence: TGTGCCAGCAGTTACATAAGAACAGAAGGTACCTGCGAGCAGTACTTC. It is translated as CASSYIRTEGTCEQYF.

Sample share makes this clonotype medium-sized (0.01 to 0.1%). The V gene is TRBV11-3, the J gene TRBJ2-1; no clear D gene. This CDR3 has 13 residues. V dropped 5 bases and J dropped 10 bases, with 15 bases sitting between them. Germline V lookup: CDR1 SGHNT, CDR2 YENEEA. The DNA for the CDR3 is TGTGCCAGCAGCCCCCGTGACAAGGGCGAGCAGTTCTTC. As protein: CASSPRDKGEQFF.

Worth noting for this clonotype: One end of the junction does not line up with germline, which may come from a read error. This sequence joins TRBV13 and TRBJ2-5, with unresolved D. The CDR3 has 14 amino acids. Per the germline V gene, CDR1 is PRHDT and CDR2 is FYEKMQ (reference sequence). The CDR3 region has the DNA TGTGCCAGCAGGTTAGGCGCAGGCCGAGAGACCCAGTACTTC. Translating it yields CASRLGAGRETQYF.

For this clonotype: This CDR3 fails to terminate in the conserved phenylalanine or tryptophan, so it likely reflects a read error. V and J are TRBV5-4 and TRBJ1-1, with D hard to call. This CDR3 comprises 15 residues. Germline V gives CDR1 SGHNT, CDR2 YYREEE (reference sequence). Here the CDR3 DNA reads TGTGCCAGCACCTTGGAACTGGGGAGGAGCACTGAAGCTTTCATT. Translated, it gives CASTLELGRSTEAFI.

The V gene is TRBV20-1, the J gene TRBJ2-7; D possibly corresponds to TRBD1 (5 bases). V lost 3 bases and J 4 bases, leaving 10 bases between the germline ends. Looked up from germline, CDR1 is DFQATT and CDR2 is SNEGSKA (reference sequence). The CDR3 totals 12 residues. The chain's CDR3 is CSASPGLYEQYF. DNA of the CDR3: TGCAGTGCTAGTCCAGGGTTGTACGAGCAGTACTTC.